This is a list of T cell receptor beta chains from one sample in a study of cytomegalovirus exposure and HLA in healthy donors. The data were produced by immunoSEQ multiplex PCR, yet TCRdb's version contains in-frame clones alone and is incomplete. The sample includes 280,000 or so clones, 70% to 90% of them seen just once. Material: PBMCs. These receptors originate from a woman younger than 30 in good health and CMV-seronegative. The CDR3 runs from the conserved cysteine through the conserved F or W. D genes are given only for firm matches. The size field is filled for only some rows; it gives once, few, many or a size class.

J gene | V gene | D gene | clone size | CDR3 protein | CDR3 DNA
TRBJ2-5 | TRBV2 | TRBD2 | . | CASVWGFAGVQETQYF | TGTGCCAGCGTTTGGGGGTTTGCGGGGGTCCAAGAGACCCAGTACTTC
TRBJ1-1 | TRBV7-3 | TRBD1 | . | CASSAQGENTEAFF | TGTGCCAGCAGCGCACAGGGGGAGAACACTGAAGCTTTCTTT
TRBJ2-7 | TRBV19 | TRBD1 | . | CASTDTIPGQGSGEQYF | TGTGCCAGTACCGATACCATCCCGGGACAGGGGTCCGGCGAGCAGTACTTC
TRBJ1-1 | TRBV5-1 | . | . | CASSFGGNTEAFF | TGCGCCAGCAGCTTCGGGGGGAACACTGAAGCTTTCTTT
TRBJ2-1 | TRBV29-1 | . | once | CSVEAGYNEQFF | TGCAGCGTTGAAGCCGGGTACAATGAGCAGTTCTTC
TRBJ2-7 | TRBV5-1 | TRBD1 | . | CASSLALRDRGRGDEQYF | TGCGCCAGCAGCTTGGCGCTACGGGACAGGGGGCGCGGGGACGAGCAGTACTTC
TRBJ2-5 | TRBV6-1 | . | . | CASSFGGASQETQYF | TGTGCCAGCAGTTTTGGCGGGGCCTCCCAAGAGACCCAGTACTTC
TRBJ2-7 | TRBV6-1 | TRBD1 | . | CASSDFRQGPYQQYF | TGTGCCAGCAGTGACTTTAGACAGGGACCCTACCAGCAGTACTTC
TRBJ1-5 | TRBV2 | . | . | CASSLGVEVGNQPQHF | TGTGCCAGCAGCCTCGGGGTCGAGGTGGGCAATCAGCCCCAGCATTTT
TRBJ2-3 | TRBV6-5 | TRBD2 | . | CASYGGASGTDTQYF | TGTGCCAGCTACGGGGGGGCCAGTGGCACAGATACGCAGTATTTT
TRBJ2-1 | TRBV30 | TRBD2 | . | CAWSISGGYNEQFF | TGTGCCTGGAGTATCAGCGGGGGCTACAATGAGCAGTTCTTC
TRBJ2-3 | TRBV10-1 | TRBD2 | . | CASSERTSGGNTQYF | TGCGCCAGCAGTGAAAGGACTAGCGGGGGTAATACGCAGTATTTT
TRBJ2-5 | TRBV7-9 | . | . | CASSSWTSGETQYF | TGTGCCAGCAGCTCCTGGACCTCGGGGGAGACCCAGTACTTC
TRBJ1-2 | TRBV30 | . | . | CAWSASVTGGYTF | TGTGCCTGGAGTGCGAGCGTAACGGGAGGCTACACCTTC
TRBJ1-5 | TRBV2 | . | . | CASTLGGQPQHF | TGTGCCAGCACCTTGGGGGGTCAGCCCCAGCATTTT
TRBJ2-1 | TRBV7-9 | TRBD2 | . | CAYSGGAQDEQFF | TGTGCCTACAGCGGGGGGGCTCAGGATGAGCAGTTCTTC
TRBJ1-1 | TRBV5-1 | . | . | CASSLAGANTEAFF | TGCGCCAGCAGCTTGGCCGGAGCAAACACTGAAGCTTTCTTT
TRBJ1-2 | TRBV2 | . | . | CASSPHGTTGMGGYTF | TGTGCCAGCAGCCCACATGGGACCACAGGGATGGGGGGCTACACCTTC
TRBJ1-5 | TRBV12-5 | TRBD1 | . | CASGLQPGQGSNQPQHF | TGTGCTAGTGGTTTGCAACCGGGACAGGGTAGCAATCAGCCCCAGCATTTT
TRBJ2-2 | TRBV18 | . | . | CASSPPSRLNTGELFF | TGTGCCAGCTCACCACCGTCCAGGTTAAACACCGGGGAGCTGTTTTTT
TRBJ1-2 | TRBV29-1 | . | . | CSVGPGITYGYTF | TGCAGCGTCGGACCAGGGATCACCTATGGCTACACCTTC
TRBJ2-5 | TRBV5-6 | . | . | CASSLVRGRETQYF | TGTGCCAGCAGCTTGGTCCGGGGAAGGGAGACCCAGTACTTC